Listed here are 28 T cell receptor beta chains from one sample, sequenced in a study of blood T cell repertoires in COVID-19. TCRdb's table, derived via immunoSEQ multiplex PCR, lists solely in-frame clones and lacks some. This repertoire shows roughly 200,000 clones, about 88% found once; its top ten account for 2% to 2.5%. Sequencing was done on a sample of PBMCs or T cells enriched from blood (not recorded which). These receptors all come from a woman in her 40s with acute COVID-19.

The V and J genes are TRBV5-4 and TRBJ2-1, with 9 bases identical to TRBD2. The V gene's germline CDR1 is SGHNT and CDR2 YYREEE (reference sequence). The CDR3 is 18 amino acids. Trimming removed 4 bases from V and 5 bases from J; junction bases left unmatched: 16. The CDR3 loop is CASSPGTLAGATDNEQFF. As DNA, the CDR3 is TGTGCCAGCAGCCCGGGAACATTAGCGGGAGCCACGGACAATGAGCAGTTCTTC. Supplemented by reference TRBV5-4 and TRBJ2-1, the full variable domain reads ETGVTQSPTHLIKTRGQQVTLRCSSQSGHNTVSWYQQALGQGPQFIFQYYREEENGRGNFPPRFSGLQFPNYSSELNVNALELDDSALYLCASSPGTLAGATDNEQFFGPGTRLTVL.

This CDR3 reads CAWNPGQGYTQYF. The CDR3 nucleotides read TGTGCCTGGAACCCGGGACAGGGGTACACGCAGTATTTT. The chain joins TRBV30 to TRBJ2-3, with TRBD1 matching over 10 bases. The CDR3 runs to 13 residues. The V segment lost 4 bases and the J segment 9 bases; nucleotides outside the gene matches: 7. CDR1 is GTSNPN, CDR2 SVGIG, per germline (reference sequence).

This chain uses TRBV5-4 with TRBJ1-6, with 8 nucleotides matching TRBD1. Germline CDR1 is SGHNT and CDR2 is YYREEE (reference sequence). The V and J ends lost 4 bases and 7 bases, in that order; junction bases with no gene match: 7. This CDR3 region has 15 residues. The CDR3, as DNA: TGTGCCAGCAGCATCCGGACAGGGCCCAATTCACCCCTCCACTTT. Translation gives CASSIRTGPNSPLHF.

The V gene is TRBV4-2, the J gene TRBJ2-3; 11 nucleotides line up with TRBD2. Germline V lookup: CDR1 LGHNA, CDR2 YNFKEQ. The V gene end was trimmed by 1 base and the J gene end by 0 bases; junction bases not matched to a gene: 6. The CDR3 is 18 residues long. The CDR3 DNA sequence: TGTGCCAGCAGCCAAGGGTTACTAGCGGGAGTTAGCACAGATACGCAGTATTTT. Translation gives CASSQGLLAGVSTDTQYF.

This clone showed up just once. The rearrangement uses TRBV13 and TRBJ1-2; maybe TRBD1 (6 bases). The CDR3 loop spans 15 amino acids. CDR1 PRHDT and CDR2 FYEKMQ come from the germline V gene (reference sequence). Deletions cut 0 bases from V and 6 bases from J, with 14 bases between. The CDR3 coding sequence is TGTGCCAGCAGCTTAGGCCCACAGGGAGGGGATGGCTACACCTTC. Protein: CASSLGPQGGDGYTF.

There are a few counts of this clone. The chain carries TRBV4-3 and TRBJ2-1; 9 nucleotides match TRBD2. Trimming removed 0 bases from V and 2 bases from J; junction bases left unmatched: 5. Germline lookup yields CDR1 LGHNA and CDR2 YSLEER. CDR3 length equals 17 residues. This CDR3 is CASSQELAGATYNEQFF. The CDR3 coding sequence is TGCGCCAGCAGCCAAGAATTAGCGGGAGCAACCTACAATGAGCAGTTCTTC.

The rearrangement joins TRBV9 to TRBJ1-6; no firm D call. Germline V lookup: CDR1 SGDLS, CDR2 YYNGEE. There are 13 residues in the CDR3. The ends were cut back, 0 bases at V and 13 bases at J, with 11 bases in the middle. The CDR3, as DNA: TGTGCCAGCAGCGTAGACGGGAGAGGGCCCCTCCACTTT. Translation gives CASSVDGRGPLHF. Using reference TRBV9 and TRBJ1-6 for the parts outside the CDR3, the full variable domain is DSGVTQTPKHLITATGQRVTLRCSPRSGDLSVYWYQQSLDQGLQFLIQYYNGEERAKGNILERFSAQQFPDLHSELNLSSLELGDSALYFCASSVDGRGPLHFGNGTRLTVT.

CDR3 in DNA: TGTGCCAGCAGCACTCCGGGACTAGCGGGGTACAATGAGCAGTTCTTC. Residues: CASSTPGLAGYNEQFF. The rearrangement uses TRBV11-2 and TRBJ2-1, with 13 bases aligning to TRBD2. The CDR3 has 16 residues. V was clipped by 5 bases and J by 4 bases; unmatched bases: 5. Germline V gene sequence: CDR1 SGHAT, CDR2 FQNNGV.

This sequence joins TRBV5-1 and TRBJ1-5; D gene uncertain. Per germline, CDR1 SGHRS and CDR2 YFSETQ. Trimming took off 4 bases at V and 0 bases at J, with 8 bases between the two ends. The CDR3 spans 14 residues. This CDR3 is CASSVGDSNQPQHF. The CDR3 DNA reads as TGCGCCAGCAGCGTCGGAGATAGCAATCAGCCCCAGCATTTT.

This clone occurred once. The chain is built from TRBV4-2 and TRBJ1-2, with a weak D call TRBD1 (6 bases). The CDR3 contains 14 residues. Germline CDR1 is LGHNA and CDR2 is YNFKEQ. Trimming took off 3 bases at V and 4 bases at J, with 12 bases between the two ends. CDR3 region: CASSQEQGSYGYTF. In nucleotides, the CDR3 is TGTGCCAGCAGCCAGGAACAGGGAAGCTATGGCTACACCTTC.

The J gene is TRBJ2-2, the V gene TRBV28; the match to TRBD2 covers 15 bases. This CDR3 region has 21 residues. J lost 4 bases, V lost 1 base, and 13 bases had no gene match. Germline V gives CDR1 MDHEN, CDR2 SYDVKM. The CDR3 bases are TGTGCCAGCAGTTTATTAGAGCGGACTAGCGGGGGGGCCGGATTCACCGGGGAGCTGTTTTTT. This sequence encodes CASSLLERTSGGAGFTGELFF.

The rearrangement links TRBV4-1 to TRBJ1-2; 10 nucleotides match TRBD1. CDR1 and CDR2 (germline): MGHRA, YSYEKL. V was pared by 5 bases and J by 3 bases, with 3 bases of the junction left unmatched. The CDR3 extends over 14 amino acids. The CDR3 DNA follows: TGCGCCAGCAGCAGACAGGGGGCGGACTATGGCTACACCTTC. This sequence encodes CASSRQGADYGYTF.

This clone came up once. The chain uses TRBV6-5 and TRBJ1-1; 7 positions match TRBD1. This CDR3 has 13 amino acids. Trimming at V came to 9 bases and at J to 10 bases, leaving 14 bases not matched to a gene. Germline-derived CDR1 and CDR2 are MNHEY and SVGAGI. The CDR3 region is CASPGQNVIGAFF. The DNA of the CDR3 is TGTGCCAGTCCGGGACAGAACGTGATTGGAGCTTTCTTT.

V and J are TRBV9 and TRBJ2-6; no firm D call. Trimming took 4 bases from V and 0 from J, leaving 8 bases between them. The CDR3 is made up of 15 amino acids. In germline, CDR1 is SGDLS, CDR2 YYNGEE. The CDR3 region is CASSPQVSGANVLTF. The CDR3 region has the DNA TGTGCCAGCAGCCCACAAGTCTCTGGGGCCAACGTCCTGACTTTC.

The chain links TRBV25-1 to TRBJ2-3; 15 positions agree with TRBD2. V shed 3 bases, J shed 3 bases, and the junction held 4 bases outside the gene matches. CDR1 is MGHDK, CDR2 SYGVNS, per germline. The CDR3 runs to 17 residues. In DNA, the CDR3 is TGTGCCAGCAGTGAGGGGACTAGCGGGGGGCCAACAGATACGCAGTATTTT. Residues: CASSEGTSGGPTDTQYF.

The chain is built from TRBV18 and TRBJ2-1; TRBD1 agrees at 8 bases. The CDR3 is made up of 16 amino acids. CDR1 and CDR2 from the germline V gene are KGHSH and LQKENI. Trimming at V came to 3 bases and at J to 4 bases, leaving 8 bases not matched to a gene. This chain's CDR3 is CASSPDGDRLYNEQFF. The CDR3 DNA reads TGTGCCAGCTCACCCGACGGGGACAGGCTTTACAATGAGCAGTTCTTC.

The V gene is TRBV7-2, the J gene TRBJ2-5; TRBD2 agrees at 10 bases. CDR3 length equals 14 residues. The junction had 6 bases not matched to a gene; V was cut back by 6 bases and J by 5 bases. CDR1 and CDR2 from the germline V gene are SGHTA and FQGNSA. CDR3 region: CASSPTSGTETQYF. CDR3 bases: TGTGCCAGCAGTCCTACTAGCGGGACGGAGACCCAGTACTTC.

This sequence joins TRBV27 and TRBJ1-1; D unresolved. V lost 3 bases and J lost 7, with 9 bases in between. The CDR3 runs to 12 residues. Germline V gives CDR1 MNHEY, CDR2 SMNVEV (reference sequence). CDR3 sequence (DNA): TGTGCCAGCAGTTTTCTGGGCAGTGAAGCTTTCTTT. This translates into CASSFLGSEAFF.

This chain connects TRBV15 to TRBJ2-1; D is ambiguous. The germline V gene encodes CDR1 LNHNV and CDR2 YYDKDF (reference sequence). CDR3 length: 12 residues. Trimming removed 5 bases at V and 8 bases at J, with 10 bases between. The CDR3 region has the DNA TGTGCCACCAGCGGTGAGTTGGATGAGCAGTTCTTC. Translating gives CATSGELDEQFF.

The rearrangement links TRBV19 to TRBJ2-4; a weak D match, TRBD1 (5 bases). Germline V gene data show CDR1 as LNHDA and CDR2 as SQIVND (reference sequence). V lost 2 bases, J lost 8 bases, and 16 bases lay in between. The CDR3 is made up of 15 amino acids. Here the CDR3 DNA reads TGTGCCAGTAGTATACAAAAAGGGGTGTTAGACATTCAGTACTTC. It specifies CASSIQKGVLDIQYF.

This chain joins TRBV9 and TRBJ2-3; 9 nucleotides line up with TRBD1. CDR3 length: 15 residues. From germline, CDR1 is SGDLS and CDR2 YYNGEE. J gave up 2 bases and V 4 bases, and 5 bases lay outside the gene matches. CDR3 sequence (DNA): TGTGCCAGCAGCTTACGGACAGGGGCCACAGATACGCAGTATTTT. It yields the protein CASSLRTGATDTQYF. Using reference TRBV9 and TRBJ2-3 for the parts outside the CDR3, the full variable domain is DSGVTQTPKHLITATGQRVTLRCSPRSGDLSVYWYQQSLDQGLQFLIQYYNGEERAKGNILERFSAQQFPDLHSELNLSSLELGDSALYFCASSLRTGATDTQYFGPGTRLTVL.

The chain carries TRBV12-3 or TRBV12-4 and TRBJ2-7, with D tentatively TRBD2 (5 bases). Trimming took off 3 bases at V and 4 bases at J, with 7 bases between the two ends. The CDR3 is made up of 12 amino acids. The CDR3 loop reads CASSLAGYEQYF. Here the CDR3 DNA reads TGTGCCAGCAGTTTGGCGGGTTACGAGCAGTACTTC.

This clone was seen a single time. CDR3 DNA sequence: TGTGCCAGCAGCCAAGGGACTAGCGGGGCCGCAGATACGCAGTATTTT. It yields the protein CASSQGTSGAADTQYF. The chain carries TRBV3-1 (or the pseudogene TRBV3-2) and TRBJ2-3; 12 bases fit TRBD2. Trimming took 1 base from V and 4 from J; bases not matched to a gene: 3. This CDR3 comprises 16 residues. The V gene's germline CDR1 is LGHDT and CDR2 YNNKEL (reference sequence).

This chain uses TRBV15 with TRBJ2-5; no definite D call. The ends were cut back, 0 bases at V and 4 bases at J, with 3 bases in the middle. Germline V gene sequence: CDR1 LNHNV, CDR2 YYDKDF (reference sequence). The CDR3 is made up of 12 amino acids. The CDR3 loop reads CATSRDRETQYF. CDR3 DNA sequence: TGTGCCACCAGCAGAGATCGAGAGACCCAGTACTTC.

CDR3 DNA sequence: TGTGCCAGCAGTTCGGGAGGGACTAGCGGGGGGAACCACGAGCAGTACTTC. Translating it yields CASSSGGTSGGNHEQYF. The chain uses TRBV27 and TRBJ2-7; TRBD2 matches 15 bases. The CDR3 extends over 17 amino acids. Trimming removed 4 bases from V and 5 bases from J; junction bases left unmatched: 9. The germline V gene has CDR1 MNHEY and CDR2 SMNVEV (reference sequence).

The rearrangement uses TRBV12-3 or TRBV12-4 and TRBJ1-1; D ambiguous. The CDR3 is 13 amino acids. The V end lost 7 bases, the J end lost 1 base, and 10 bases lay between the germline ends. CDR3: CASTPGGNTEAFF. The CDR3 DNA reads as TGTGCCAGCACCCCTGGCGGGAACACTGAAGCTTTCTTT.

The CDR3 reads CASSPMTGDHTEAFF. CDR3 DNA: TGTGCCAGCAGCCCGATGACAGGGGACCACACTGAAGCTTTCTTT. The rearrangement uses TRBV28 and TRBJ1-1, with 8 bases identical to TRBD1. The V and J ends lost 6 bases and 3 bases, in that order; junction bases with no gene match: 9. The CDR3 consists of 15 residues. Germline CDR1 MDHEN, CDR2 SYDVKM. Using reference TRBV28 and TRBJ1-1 for the parts outside the CDR3, the full variable domain is DVKVTQSSRYLVKRTGEKVFLECVQDMDHENMFWYRQDPGLGLRLIYFSYDVKMKEKGDIPEGYSVSREKKERFSLILESASTNQTSMYLCASSPMTGDHTEAFFGQGTRLTVV.

J is TRBJ2-7 and V is TRBV2; 15 bases are a match to TRBD2. CDR1 is SNHLY and CDR2 is FYNNEI in the germline V gene. The CDR3 consists of 15 residues. The J segment lost 3 bases and the V segment lost 8 bases, leaving 5 bases of the junction unmatched. CDR3 sequence reads: CASRGLAGGLYEQYF. CDR3 sequence (DNA): TGTGCCAGCCGGGGACTAGCGGGGGGCCTCTACGAGCAGTACTTC.